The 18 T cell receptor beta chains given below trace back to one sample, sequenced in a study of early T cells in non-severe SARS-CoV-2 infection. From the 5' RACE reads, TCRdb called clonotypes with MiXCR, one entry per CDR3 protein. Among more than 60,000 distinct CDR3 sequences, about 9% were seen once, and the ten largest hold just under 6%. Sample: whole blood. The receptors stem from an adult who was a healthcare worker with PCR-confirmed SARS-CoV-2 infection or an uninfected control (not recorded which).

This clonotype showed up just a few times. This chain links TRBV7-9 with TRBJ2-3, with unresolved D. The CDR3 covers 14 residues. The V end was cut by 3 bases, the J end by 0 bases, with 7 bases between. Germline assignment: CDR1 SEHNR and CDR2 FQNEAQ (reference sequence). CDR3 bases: TGTGCCAGCAGCTTCGTCTTTAGCACAGATACGCAGTATTTT. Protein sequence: CASSFVFSTDTQYF.

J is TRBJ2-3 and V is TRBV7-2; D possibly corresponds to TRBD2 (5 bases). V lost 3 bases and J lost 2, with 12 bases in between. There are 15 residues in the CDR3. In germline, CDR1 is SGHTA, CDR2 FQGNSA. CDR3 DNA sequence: TGTGCCAGCAGCTTTGGCGGGTCCTTCACAGATACGCAGTATTTT. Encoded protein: CASSFGGSFTDTQYF.

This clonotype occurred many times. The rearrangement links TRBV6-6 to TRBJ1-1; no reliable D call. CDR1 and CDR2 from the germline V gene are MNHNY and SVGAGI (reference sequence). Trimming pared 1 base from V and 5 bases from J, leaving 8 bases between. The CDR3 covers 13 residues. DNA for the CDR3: TGTGCCAGCAGTTACTTAGGAAGGACTGAAGCTTTCTTT. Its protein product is CASSYLGRTEAFF.

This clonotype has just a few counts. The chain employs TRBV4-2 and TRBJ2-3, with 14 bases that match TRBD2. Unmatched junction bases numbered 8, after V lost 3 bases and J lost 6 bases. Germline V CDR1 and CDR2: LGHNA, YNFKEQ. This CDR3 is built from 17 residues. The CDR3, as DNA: TGTGCCAGCAGCCAGTTGGGACTAGCGGGAGAAACGGATACGCAGTATTTT. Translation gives CASSQLGLAGETDTQYF.

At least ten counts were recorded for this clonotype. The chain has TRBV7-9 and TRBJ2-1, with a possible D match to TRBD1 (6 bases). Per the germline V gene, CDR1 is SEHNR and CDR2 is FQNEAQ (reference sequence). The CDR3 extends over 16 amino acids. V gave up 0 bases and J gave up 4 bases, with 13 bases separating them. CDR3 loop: CASSLAERGKYNEQFF. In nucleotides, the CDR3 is TGTGCCAGCAGCTTAGCGGAAAGGGGGAAGTACAATGAGCAGTTCTTC.

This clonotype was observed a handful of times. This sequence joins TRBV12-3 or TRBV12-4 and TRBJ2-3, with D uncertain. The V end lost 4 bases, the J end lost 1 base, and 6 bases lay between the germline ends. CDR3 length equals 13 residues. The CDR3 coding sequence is TGTGCCAGCAGTTCGACGGGCACAGATACGCAGTATTTT. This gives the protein CASSSTGTDTQYF.

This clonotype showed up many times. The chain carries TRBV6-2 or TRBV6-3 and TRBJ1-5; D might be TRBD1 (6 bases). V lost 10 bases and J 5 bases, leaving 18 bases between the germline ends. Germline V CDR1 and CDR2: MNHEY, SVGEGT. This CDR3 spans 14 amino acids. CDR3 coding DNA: TGTGCCATTAGCAGCCAGGGGAAGTATCAGCCCCAGCATTTT. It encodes CAISSQGKYQPQHF.

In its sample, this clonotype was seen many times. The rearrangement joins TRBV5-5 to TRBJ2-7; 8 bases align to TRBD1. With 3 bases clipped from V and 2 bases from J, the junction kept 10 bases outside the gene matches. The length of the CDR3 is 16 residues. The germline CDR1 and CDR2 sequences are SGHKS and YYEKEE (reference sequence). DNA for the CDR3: TGTGCCAGCAGCTACCGCGGACAGGGTCCAACCTACGAGCAGTACTTC. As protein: CASSYRGQGPTYEQYF.

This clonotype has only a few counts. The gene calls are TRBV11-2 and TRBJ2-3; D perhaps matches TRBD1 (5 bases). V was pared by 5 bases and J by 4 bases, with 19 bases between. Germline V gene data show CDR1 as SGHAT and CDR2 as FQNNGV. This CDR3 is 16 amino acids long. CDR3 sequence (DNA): TGTGCCAGCAGCCGACAACTCCAGGAAGGGGCAGATACGCAGTATTTT. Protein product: CASSRQLQEGADTQYF.

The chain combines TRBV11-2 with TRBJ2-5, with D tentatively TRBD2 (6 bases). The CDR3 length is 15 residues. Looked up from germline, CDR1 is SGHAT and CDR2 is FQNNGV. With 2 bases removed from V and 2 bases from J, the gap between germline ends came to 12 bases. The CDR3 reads CASSLRASEQETQYF. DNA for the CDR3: TGTGCCAGCAGCTTAAGGGCTAGCGAACAAGAGACCCAGTACTTC.

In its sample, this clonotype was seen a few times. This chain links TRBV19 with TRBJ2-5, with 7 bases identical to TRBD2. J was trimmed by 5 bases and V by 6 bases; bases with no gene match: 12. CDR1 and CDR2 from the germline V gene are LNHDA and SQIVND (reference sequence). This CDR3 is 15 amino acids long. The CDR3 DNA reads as TGTGCCAGTAGGGCGACTAGCCGGGGCCCCGAGACCCAGTACTTC. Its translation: CASRATSRGPETQYF. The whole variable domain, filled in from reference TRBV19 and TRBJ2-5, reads DGGITQSPKYLFRKEGQNVTLSCEQNLNHDAMYWYRQDPGQGLRLIYYSQIVNDFQKGDIAEGYSVSREKKESFPLTVTSAQKNPTAFYLCASRATSRGPETQYFGPGTRLLVL.

CDR3 bases: TGTGCCAGCAGCTTGCGGACGGCTTACCAAGAGACCCAGTACTTC. Protein sequence: CASSLRTAYQETQYF. The rearrangement uses TRBV5-4 and TRBJ2-5; no clear D gene. The germline CDR1 and CDR2 sequences are SGHNT and YYREEE (reference sequence). The V end lost 1 base, the J end lost 0 bases, and 10 bases lay between the germline ends. The CDR3 runs 15 residues. The full variable domain, completed using reference TRBV5-4 and TRBJ2-5, is ETGVTQSPTHLIKTRGQQVTLRCSSQSGHNTVSWYQQALGQGPQFIFQYYREEENGRGNFPPRFSGLQFPNYSSELNVNALELDDSALYLCASSLRTAYQETQYFGPGTRLLVL.

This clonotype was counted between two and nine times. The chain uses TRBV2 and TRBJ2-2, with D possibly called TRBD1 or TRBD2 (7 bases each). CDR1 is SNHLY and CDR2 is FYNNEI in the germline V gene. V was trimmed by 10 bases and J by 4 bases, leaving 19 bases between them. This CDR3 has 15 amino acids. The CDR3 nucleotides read TGTGCCACCGGGGGGCTCAGGGGGAGCACCGGGGAGCTGTTTTTT. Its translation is CATGGLRGSTGELFF.

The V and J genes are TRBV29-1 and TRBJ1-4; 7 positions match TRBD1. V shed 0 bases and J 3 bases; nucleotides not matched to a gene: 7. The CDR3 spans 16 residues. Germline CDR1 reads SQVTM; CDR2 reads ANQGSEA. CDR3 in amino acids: CSVEDGSGGANEKLFF. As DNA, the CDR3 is TGCAGCGTTGAAGACGGATCAGGGGGAGCTAATGAAAAACTGTTTTTT. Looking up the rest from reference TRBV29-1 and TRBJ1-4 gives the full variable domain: SAVISQKPSRDICQRGTSLTIQCQVDSQVTMMFWYRQQPGQSLTLIATANQGSEATYESGFVIDKFPISRPNLTFSTLTVSNMSPEDSSIYLCSVEDGSGGANEKLFFGSGTQLSVL.

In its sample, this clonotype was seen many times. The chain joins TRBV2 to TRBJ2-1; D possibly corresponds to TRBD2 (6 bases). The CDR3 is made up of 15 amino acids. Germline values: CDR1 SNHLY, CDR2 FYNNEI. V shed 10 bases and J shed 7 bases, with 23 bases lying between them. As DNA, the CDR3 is TGTGCCACCCAATGGAGTGCTAGCGTGGTAAATGAGCAGTTCTTC. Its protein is CATQWSASVVNEQFF.

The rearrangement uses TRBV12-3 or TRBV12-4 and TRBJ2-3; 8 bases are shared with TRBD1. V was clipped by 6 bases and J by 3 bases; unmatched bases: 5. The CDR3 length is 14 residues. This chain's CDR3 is CASSPGGWTDTQYF. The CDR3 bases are TGTGCCAGCAGCCCAGGGGGCTGGACAGATACGCAGTATTTT.

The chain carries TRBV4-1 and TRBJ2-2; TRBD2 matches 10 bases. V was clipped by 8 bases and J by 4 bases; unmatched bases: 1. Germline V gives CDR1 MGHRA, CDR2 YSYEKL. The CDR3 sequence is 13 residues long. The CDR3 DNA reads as TGCGCCAGCTCTAGCGGGAGCACCGGGGAGCTGTTTTTT. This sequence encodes CASSSGSTGELFF.

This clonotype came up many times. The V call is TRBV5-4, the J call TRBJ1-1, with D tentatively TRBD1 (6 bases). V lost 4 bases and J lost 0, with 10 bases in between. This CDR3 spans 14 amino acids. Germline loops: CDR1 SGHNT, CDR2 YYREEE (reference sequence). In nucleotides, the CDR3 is TGTGCCAGCAGCCCGGACAGCCTGAACACTGAAGCTTTCTTT. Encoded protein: CASSPDSLNTEAFF.